Below, 29 T cell receptor beta chains from the same sample are listed, as sequenced in a study of CD8+CD57+ T cells in acquired aplastic anemia. CDR3 and TCR beta VDJ profiling relied on a genomic DNA template. MiXCR, applied by TCRdb to the reads, yields one record per CDR3 protein. The data contain 160,000 or so distinct CDR3 sequences, about half of them seen just once; the ten biggest clones take up 3.2%. CD8+CD57+ cell expansion, shown by flow cytometry, had occurred in the patients selected for sequencing. Sequencing used sorted CD4+, CD8+, or CD8+CD57+ T cells (not recorded which) from PBMCs. These receptors came from a human donor with aplastic anemia.

This clonotype was counted many times. V is TRBV5-4 and J is TRBJ2-5; 8 nucleotides line up with TRBD1. CDR1 SGHNT and CDR2 YYREEE come from the germline V gene (reference sequence). V gave up 3 bases and J gave up 5 bases; unmatched junction bases: 9. This CDR3 is built from 15 residues. CDR3 coding DNA: TGTGCCAGCAGCTACCGGACAGGGATGGGTGAGACCCAGTACTTC. This gives the protein CASSYRTGMGETQYF.

This clonotype was seen only once. The rearrangement joins TRBV2 to TRBJ1-1; no firm D call. The CDR3 spans 13 residues. Germline V lookup: CDR1 SNHLY, CDR2 FYNNEI. The V end lost 2 bases, the J end lost 3 bases, and 7 bases lay between the germline ends. In DNA form, the CDR3 reads TGTGCCAGCAGTGAACTGGAGGACACTGAAGCTTTCTTT. This translates into CASSELEDTEAFF.

This clonotype was recorded at least ten times. The V gene is TRBV14, the J gene TRBJ1-1; D is ambiguous. This CDR3 region has 17 residues. Germline loops: CDR1 SGHDN, CDR2 FVKESK. The V end lost 2 bases, the J end lost 4 bases, and 20 bases lay between the germline ends. The CDR3, as DNA: TGTGCCAGCAGCCAATTCTTATCGGGGTTCGAAGTCACTGAAGCTTTCTTT. The encoded protein is CASSQFLSGFEVTEAFF.

As regards this clonotype: Without the conserved terminal phenylalanine or tryptophan, this CDR3 likely stems from a read error. This rearrangement joins TRBV18 to TRBJ2-3; no reliable D call. The length of the CDR3 is 14 residues. In germline, CDR1 is KGHSH, CDR2 LQKENI. V dropped 3 bases and J dropped 6 bases, with 13 bases sitting between them. Here the CDR3 reads CASSPGVGQDTQYS. In DNA form, the CDR3 reads TGTGCCAGCTCACCCGGAGTTGGTCAGGATACGCAGTATTCT.

This clonotype showed up many times. The chain carries TRBV5-1 and TRBJ2-7; D is unresolved. The V end lost 0 bases, the J end lost 1 base, and 17 bases lay between the germline ends. The V gene's germline CDR1 is SGHRS and CDR2 YFSETQ. The CDR3 sequence is 17 residues long. The DNA for the CDR3 is TGCGCCAGCAGCTTGGGCCGCCGTTCGGGTGGTTCCTACGAGCAGTACTTC. Protein sequence: CASSLGRRSGGSYEQYF.

Ten or more counts support this clonotype. J is TRBJ2-3 and V is TRBV6-2 or TRBV6-3; 7 nucleotides align to TRBD2. Trimming cost V 4 bases and J 0 bases; bases outside gene matches: 1. The CDR3 covers 14 residues. CDR1 MNHEY and CDR2 SVGEGT come from the germline V gene. CDR3 DNA sequence: TGTGCCAGCAGTTTTAGCGGGAGCACAGATACGCAGTATTTT. This codes for CASSFSGSTDTQYF.

This chain links TRBV7-8 with TRBJ1-1; the D is unclear. The CDR3 length is 15 residues. Germline-derived CDR1 and CDR2 are SGHVS and FQNEAQ. Between the trimmed V and J ends, which lost 1 base and 11 bases, there was a span of 20 bases. The DNA of the CDR3 is TGTGCCAGCAGCTTAGTAACAGCGACCAACCGGGAGGCTTTCTTT. Protein product: CASSLVTATNREAFF.

The chain links TRBV19 to TRBJ2-7; D ambiguous. Trimming took off 5 bases at V and 0 bases at J, with 14 bases between the two ends. This CDR3 spans 15 amino acids. The germline CDR1 and CDR2 sequences are LNHDA and SQIVND (reference sequence). The CDR3 DNA is TGTGCCAGTAGTCCGTCCCCGGATTCCTCCTACGAGCAGTACTTC. This translates into CASSPSPDSSYEQYF.

The CDR3 DNA reads TGCAGCGCTCTGGTAGGAGCTAGCGGGAGGCATGAGCAGTACGTC. It yields the protein CSALVGASGRHEQYV. The chain is built from TRBV29-1 and TRBJ2-7, with 11 positions matching TRBD2. CDR3 size: 15 residues. Germline CDR1 and CDR2: SQVTM and ANQGSEA. Trimming cost V 7 bases and J 7 bases; bases outside gene matches: 15.

This sequence joins TRBV7-2 and TRBJ2-7, with D possibly being TRBD1 (6 bases). Germline lookup yields CDR1 SGHTA and CDR2 FQGNSA. Trimming left V 2 bases short and J 2 bases short, with 10 bases between. CDR3 length: 14 amino acids. The DNA for the CDR3 is TGTGCCAGCAGCTTAAACTGGGGGCCCTACGAGCAGTACTTC. It translates to CASSLNWGPYEQYF.

Concerning this clonotype: This sequence may be a read error, since a much larger clone differs from it by one base. Here the CDR3 DNA reads TGTGCCAGCAGTGAACCCGGGGGGGGGCCCCGGCATTTT. It is translated as CASSEPGGGPRHF. V and J are TRBV25-1 and TRBJ1-5; the D gene is possibly TRBD1 (6 bases). This CDR3 region has 13 residues. Germline CDR1 reads MGHDK; CDR2 reads SYGVNS.

As to this clonotype: Because the CDR3 is missing its conserved closing phenylalanine or tryptophan, this is likely a read error. The chain carries TRBV6-5 and TRBJ2-7; 9 bases line up with TRBD1. The V gene's germline CDR1 is MNHEY and CDR2 SVGAGI. The CDR3 runs to 15 residues. The CDR3 DNA reads TGCGCCAGCAGTTCAAGTCAACAGGGGGCGAGGGAGCAGTACCTC. Translation: CASSSSQQGAREQYL.

This clonotype was seen at least ten times. The rearrangement links TRBV20-1 to TRBJ2-5; the D is unclear. V was cut by 4 bases and J by 4 bases, with 7 bases left in between. The CDR3 is made up of 11 amino acids. Per the germline V gene, CDR1 is DFQATT and CDR2 is SNEGSKA (reference sequence). The DNA of the CDR3 is TGCAGTGCTAACTTGGGAGAGACCCAGTACTTC. Translated, it gives CSANLGETQYF.

This rearrangement joins TRBV19 to TRBJ2-3, with 7 bases fitting TRBD2. The CDR3 spans 14 residues. CDR1 LNHDA and CDR2 SQIVND come from the germline V gene (reference sequence). The J segment lost 2 bases and the V segment lost 10 bases, leaving 9 bases of the junction unmatched. The CDR3 here is CATVGGKYTDTQYF. CDR3 DNA: TGTGCCACCGTGGGGGGGAAGTACACAGATACGCAGTATTTT.

This clonotype was seen only once. The chain recombines TRBV4-2 with TRBJ2-7; 11 positions agree with TRBD1. Trimming took 2 bases from V and 5 from J; bases not matched to a gene: 8. Germline-derived CDR1 and CDR2 are LGHNA and YNFKEQ. The CDR3 runs 16 residues. The CDR3: CASSQPDRGRVHEQYV. Written as DNA, the CDR3 is TGTGCCAGCAGCCAACCGGACAGGGGGCGAGTACACGAGCAGTACGTC.

The CDR3 DNA is TGTGCCAGCAGTGAGAGGACAGGGGGCTTAGATACGCAGTATTTT. Encoded protein: CASSERTGGLDTQYF. V usage is TRBV25-1 and J usage is TRBJ2-3, with TRBD1 identical over 11 bases. Germline CDR1 reads MGHDK; CDR2 reads SYGVNS. V lost 3 bases to trimming and J lost 5 bases; unmatched junction nucleotides: 4. This CDR3 has 15 residues.

The gene calls are TRBV19 and TRBJ1-2; perhaps TRBD1 as D (6 bases). Per the germline V gene, CDR1 is LNHDA and CDR2 is SQIVND (reference sequence). This CDR3 region has 14 residues. Trimming cost V 2 bases and J 2 bases, with 9 bases left between them. The CDR3, as DNA: TGTGCCAGTAGTATAACAGGGCAAAACTATGGCTACACCTTC. It codes for CASSITGQNYGYTF.

This clonotype was seen ten or more times. A clone one base away is much larger, so this may be a read error. Without the conserved terminal phenylalanine or tryptophan, this CDR3 likely stems from a read error. The rearrangement uses TRBV10-3 and TRBJ2-3; 13 bases match TRBD2. Trimming took 0 bases from V and 6 from J; bases not matched to a gene: 6. The CDR3 covers 17 residues. Germline CDR1 is ENHRY and CDR2 is SYGVKD. The CDR3 DNA is TGTGCCATCAGTGAGTCCCTACTAGCGGGGGGGAAGGATACGCAGTATTCT. This sequence encodes CAISESLLAGGKDTQYS.

This clonotype occurred once. The chain joins TRBV7-2 to TRBJ2-1, with 13 bases identical to TRBD2. The CDR3 is made up of 15 amino acids. V trimming: 0 bases; J trimming: 13 bases; junction bases outside the gene matches: 6. CDR1 and CDR2 (germline): SGHTA, FQGNSA. CDR3 protein: CASSLARTSGGSQFF. The DNA of the CDR3 is TGTGCCAGCAGCTTAGCGCGGACTAGCGGGGGATCCCAGTTCTTC. The variable domain in full, completed from reference TRBV7-2 and TRBJ2-1, reads GAGVSQSPSNKVTEKGKDVELRCDPISGHTALYWYRQSLGQGLEFLIYFQGNSAPDKSGLPSDRFSAERTGGSVSTLTIQRTQQEDSAVYLCASSLARTSGGSQFFGPGTRLTVL.

This clonotype showed up many times. The V gene is TRBV5-1, the J gene TRBJ2-5; a weak D match, TRBD1 (6 bases). The germline CDR1 and CDR2 sequences are SGHRS and YFSETQ. The germline V and J ends were trimmed by 5 bases and 5 bases, with 13 bases remaining between them. The CDR3 sequence is 13 residues long. DNA for the CDR3: TGCGCCAGCAGTGAACAGGGAATGGAGACCCAGTACTTC. It specifies CASSEQGMETQYF.

This clonotype was seen a few times. The V gene is TRBV19, the J gene TRBJ2-1; 7 bases map to TRBD2. V shed 3 bases and J 7 bases; nucleotides not matched to a gene: 9. Per the germline V gene, CDR1 is LNHDA and CDR2 is SQIVND (reference sequence). This CDR3 is 15 amino acids long. The CDR3 nucleotides read TGTGCCAGTAGTATCGTGCGGGGGATCGTAAATGAGCAGTTCTTC. It specifies CASSIVRGIVNEQFF.

This clonotype has just a few counts. The V gene is TRBV6-5, the J gene TRBJ2-5, with TRBD2 matching 8 bases. Germline CDR1 and CDR2: MNHEY and SVGAGI. Trimming removed 0 bases from V and 0 bases from J; junction bases left unmatched: 6. The CDR3 length is 17 residues. For the CDR3, the DNA is TGTGCCAGCAGTTACTCCGGGTCTAGCGGGTACCAAGAGACCCAGTACTTC. Translated, it gives CASSYSGSSGYQETQYF.

This clonotype came up many times. At one end the junction does not follow the germline gene, possibly because of a read error. The rearrangement joins TRBV6-1 to TRBJ2-3; D not certain. Looked up from germline, CDR1 is MNHNS and CDR2 is SASEGT. The CDR3 runs 13 residues. CDR3 coding DNA: TGCGCCAGCAGCCCAAAAGGTACAGATACGCAGTATTTT. It specifies CASSPKGTDTQYF.

The table lists this clonotype with a few counts. This chain connects TRBV15 to TRBJ1-2; possible D gene TRBD1, 6 bases. V gave up 0 bases and J gave up 4 bases, with 12 bases separating them. CDR3 size: 15 residues. Germline loops: CDR1 LNHNV, CDR2 YYDKDF (reference sequence). Here the CDR3 DNA reads TGTGCCACCAGCAGAGATGGGGGGCGCCCCTATGGCTACACCTTC. Residues: CATSRDGGRPYGYTF.

This clonotype was counted many times. The chain uses TRBV12-3 or TRBV12-4 and TRBJ2-7; D possibly corresponds to TRBD2 (7 bases). V was clipped by 6 bases and J by 9 bases, with 21 bases between them. The CDR3 has 14 residues. The CDR3 DNA follows: TGTGCCAGCAGCCCTAGAGGGGGGGACCGCTGGCAGTACGTC. It codes for CASSPRGGDRWQYV.

V usage is TRBV24-1 and J usage is TRBJ1-2, with a weak D call TRBD1 (5 bases). V lost 1 base to trimming and J lost 9 bases, with 17 bases between them. Germline CDR1 and CDR2: KGHDR and SFDVKD. The CDR3 runs 15 residues. CDR3 amino acids: CATSDLRSGEDSYTF. The CDR3 DNA is TGTGCCACCAGTGATTTACGTTCGGGAGAGGACAGCTACACCTTC.

Note on this clonotype: Just one base apart from a much larger clone, this may be a read error. The chain uses TRBV9 and TRBJ1-3; tentatively, D is TRBD1 (5 bases). The CDR3 runs 16 residues. Per the germline V gene, CDR1 is SGDLS and CDR2 is YYNGEE. The CDR3 DNA reads as TGTGCCAGCAGCGTAGCGGCTGACAGTGCTGGAAACACCATATGTTTT. It encodes CASSVAADSAGNTICF.

This clonotype was seen at least ten times. The V and J genes are TRBV27 and TRBJ1-2; the D gene is possibly TRBD1 (6 bases). There are 15 residues in the CDR3. Per germline, CDR1 MNHEY and CDR2 SMNVEV (reference sequence). Trimming cost V 6 bases and J 2 bases, with 16 bases left between them. CDR3 nucleotides: TGTGCCAGCAGCCGAGGGGACATCCTCAACTATGGCTACACCTTC. It translates to CASSRGDILNYGYTF.

As for this clonotype: This may stem from a read error, because a much larger clone lies one nucleotide away. Because it lacks the conserved phenylalanine or tryptophan at the end, this CDR3 is likely a read error. This chain connects TRBV5-1 to TRBJ1-2; 7 bases are a match to TRBD1. The germline gives CDR1 SGHRS, CDR2 YFSETQ. This CDR3 has 15 residues. V gave up 3 bases and J gave up 2 bases; unmatched junction bases: 7. The CDR3 nucleotides are TGCGCCAGCAGCTCCTGGACAGGATCAAACTATGGCTACACCCTC. Its protein is CASSSWTGSNYGYTL.